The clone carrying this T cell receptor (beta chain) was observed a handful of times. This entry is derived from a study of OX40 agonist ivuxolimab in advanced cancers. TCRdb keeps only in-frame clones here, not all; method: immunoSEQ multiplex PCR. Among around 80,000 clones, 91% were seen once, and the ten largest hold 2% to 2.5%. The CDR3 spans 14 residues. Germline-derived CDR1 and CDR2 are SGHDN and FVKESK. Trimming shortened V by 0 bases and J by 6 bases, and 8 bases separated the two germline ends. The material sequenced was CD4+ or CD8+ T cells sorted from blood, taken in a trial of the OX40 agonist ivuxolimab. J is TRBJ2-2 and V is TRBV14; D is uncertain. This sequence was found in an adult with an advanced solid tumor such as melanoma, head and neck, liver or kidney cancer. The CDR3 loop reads CASSQEGYAGELFF. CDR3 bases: TGTGCCAGCAGCCAAGAAGGGTACGCCGGGGAGCTGTTTTTT.